The 23 T cell receptor beta chains listed next were all sequenced from one sample in a study of blood T cell repertoires in COVID-19. TCRdb's table, derived via immunoSEQ multiplex PCR, lists solely in-frame clones and lacks some. The sample consists of 250,000 to 350,000 clones, around 90% of them appearing once. The specimen sequenced was peripheral blood. The receptors derive from a woman in her fifties or sixties who had recovered from COVID-19.

The chain couples TRBV23-1 to TRBJ1-6; TRBD1 aligns across 10 bases. TRBV23-1 is placed among ORFs of uncertain function. The CDR3 extends over 17 amino acids. J was trimmed by 10 bases and V by 0 bases; bases with no gene match: 9. The CDR3: CASSQSLGQGLESPLHF. The CDR3 DNA reads as TGCGCCAGCAGTCAATCGCTGGGACAGGGGTTGGAATCACCCCTCCACTTT.

The V and J genes are TRBV27 and TRBJ2-5; D gene ambiguous. The CDR3 extends over 14 amino acids. Trimming removed 5 bases at V and 4 bases at J, with 14 bases between. From germline, CDR1 is MNHEY and CDR2 SMNVEV (reference sequence). The CDR3 coding sequence is TGTGCCAGCAGTGACGGAGTAGGTCGAGAGACCCAGTACTTC. Translation gives CASSDGVGRETQYF.

The chain recombines TRBV28 with TRBJ1-4; D is uncertain. Germline V lookup: CDR1 MDHEN, CDR2 SYDVKM. The CDR3 loop spans 13 amino acids. V was trimmed by 5 bases and J by 8 bases, leaving 12 bases between them. Here the CDR3 DNA reads TGTGCCAGCAGTCCCATCCAAGAGGAAAAACTGTTTTTT. The encoded protein is CASSPIQEEKLFF.

The rearrangement uses TRBV7-9 and TRBJ1-1; 7 positions match TRBD1. Germline CDR1 reads SEHNR; CDR2 reads FQNEAQ (reference sequence). This CDR3 comprises 17 residues. V gave up 4 bases and J gave up 1 base; unmatched junction bases: 12. CDR3 sequence reads: CASSSPPGGGQNTEAFF. The CDR3 nucleotides read TGTGCCAGCAGCTCTCCCCCGGGAGGGGGCCAGAACACTGAAGCTTTCTTT.

As regards this clone: This specimen includes other DNA sequences encoding the same CDR3. This chain uses TRBV5-6 with TRBJ1-3; a possible D gene is TRBD1 (5 bases). Germline V CDR1 and CDR2: SGHDT, YYEEEE. Trimming pared 0 bases from V and 3 bases from J, leaving 7 bases between. This CDR3 has 14 amino acids. The CDR3 region is CASSLAGFGNTIYF. CDR3 nucleotides: TGTGCCAGCAGCTTGGCAGGGTTTGGAAACACCATATATTTT.

J is TRBJ2-4 and V is TRBV5-6; D is perhaps TRBD1 (6 bases). V shed 6 bases and J shed 1 base, with 11 bases lying between them. This CDR3 is built from 14 residues. Germline V CDR1 and CDR2: SGHDT, YYEEEE. The CDR3 nucleotides are TGTGCCAGCACCGTAGGACAGGCCAAAAACATTCAGTACTTC. This sequence encodes CASTVGQAKNIQYF.

For the CDR3, the DNA is TGTGCCAGCAGCTTCCGGGACAGGGCCTACGAGCAGTACTTC. This translates into CASSFRDRAYEQYF. The chain has TRBV5-4 and TRBJ2-7; 9 bases align to TRBD1. CDR1 is SGHNT, CDR2 YYREEE, per germline (reference sequence). This CDR3 is 14 amino acids long. V was clipped by 2 bases and J by 2 bases; unmatched bases: 2.

The rearrangement links TRBV30 to TRBJ1-2; 7 bases line up with TRBD1. Germline CDR1 reads GTSNPN; CDR2 reads SVGIG (reference sequence). The CDR3 spans 13 residues. V was clipped by 3 bases and J by 7 bases; unmatched bases: 8. Here the CDR3 DNA reads TGTGCCTGGAGAGGGGGCCGGGATCGTGGCTACACCTTC. Residues: CAWRGGRDRGYTF.

The chain is built from TRBV19 and TRBJ1-2; TRBD1 matches at 8 bases. J was trimmed by 1 base and V by 6 bases; bases with no gene match: 4. Germline-derived CDR1 and CDR2 are LNHDA and SQIVND (reference sequence). The CDR3 loop spans 14 amino acids. In DNA, the CDR3 is TGTGCCAGTAGCGGGACAGGCAGTAACTATGGCTACACCTTC. Protein: CASSGTGSNYGYTF.

CDR3 nucleotides: TGTGCCAGCAGTCCTTATGGGGGGATTCGCTCCTATAATTCACCCCTCCACTTT. Its translation is CASSPYGGIRSYNSPLHF. This sequence joins TRBV6-6 and TRBJ1-6; D possibly corresponds to TRBD1 (5 bases). CDR3 length equals 18 residues. Germline-derived CDR1 and CDR2 are MNHNY and SVGAGI (reference sequence). Trimming pared 5 bases from V and 0 bases from J, leaving 17 bases between.

The chain joins TRBV19 to TRBJ2-3, with 13 bases that match TRBD2. The CDR3 is 18 residues long. V shed 5 bases, J shed 3 bases, and the junction held 11 bases outside the gene matches. Germline loops: CDR1 LNHDA, CDR2 SQIVND (reference sequence). Written as DNA, the CDR3 is TGTGCCAGTAGTGTCGGGACTAGCGGGATTTGGGGGACAGATACGCAGTATTTT. Translation gives CASSVGTSGIWGTDTQYF.

The V gene is TRBV7-9, the J gene TRBJ1-4; 10 nucleotides agree with TRBD1. Trimming at V came to 4 bases and at J to 6 bases, leaving 5 bases not matched to a gene. CDR3 size: 15 residues. Germline lookup yields CDR1 SEHNR and CDR2 FQNEAQ (reference sequence). CDR3: CASSWRTGGDEKLFF. CDR3 sequence (DNA): TGTGCCAGCAGCTGGCGGACAGGGGGGGATGAAAAACTGTTTTTT.

The V call is TRBV5-1, the J call TRBJ2-7; D may be TRBD1 (6 bases). V lost 2 bases to trimming and J lost 1 base, with 13 bases between them. The germline V gene has CDR1 SGHRS and CDR2 YFSETQ. CDR3 size: 15 residues. This chain's CDR3 is CASSFTGPGSYEQYF. The CDR3, as DNA: TGCGCCAGCAGCTTCACAGGGCCCGGTTCCTACGAGCAGTACTTC.

The chain recombines TRBV28 with TRBJ2-7, with a weak D call TRBD2 (6 bases). The CDR3 covers 16 residues. V shed 3 bases and J shed 0 bases, with 15 bases lying between them. Germline V gene lookup returns CDR1 MDHEN and CDR2 SYDVKM. Here the CDR3 DNA reads TGTGCCAGCAGTTTTAGTTATAGCGGCCTCTCCTACGAGCAGTACTTC. Amino acids: CASSFSYSGLSYEQYF.

J is TRBJ2-1 and V is TRBV6-1, with 8 bases identical to TRBD1. Germline CDR1 and CDR2: MNHNS and SASEGT. This CDR3 has 16 residues. Trimming took 4 bases from V and 7 from J; bases not matched to a gene: 12. CDR3 DNA: TGTGCCAGCAGTGCATTAGGACAGGGTTCAGGGAATGAGCAGTTCTTC. It encodes CASSALGQGSGNEQFF.

This rearrangement joins TRBV12-3 or TRBV12-4 to TRBJ1-2; D gene uncertain. The CDR3 consists of 12 residues. Trimming removed 6 bases from V and 8 bases from J, with 13 bases in between. The CDR3 spells CASRATIGGYTF. The DNA for the CDR3 is TGTGCCAGCAGGGCCACCATCGGGGGCTACACCTTC.

The chain employs TRBV19 and TRBJ2-1, with D tentatively TRBD1 (7 bases). The CDR3 totals 14 residues. V lost 5 bases and J 0 bases, leaving 8 bases between the germline ends. Looked up from germline, CDR1 is LNHDA and CDR2 is SQIVND (reference sequence). The CDR3 is CASSQGGSYNEQFF. Written as DNA, the CDR3 is TGTGCCAGTAGTCAGGGGGGCTCCTACAATGAGCAGTTCTTC.

Written as DNA, the CDR3 is TGTGCCAGCAGACCGGGACTAGCGGGCAATTACAATGAGCAGTTCTTC. This sequence encodes CASRPGLAGNYNEQFF. The chain combines TRBV2 with TRBJ2-1; TRBD2 agrees at 12 bases. Unmatched junction bases numbered 7, after V lost 6 bases and J lost 4 bases. The germline V gene encodes CDR1 SNHLY and CDR2 FYNNEI. The CDR3 is made up of 16 amino acids.

With respect to this clone: A read error may account for a junction end that differs from germline. The chain employs TRBV9 and TRBJ1-2, with D tentatively TRBD1 (6 bases). This CDR3 is 17 amino acids long. Germline lookup yields CDR1 SGDLS and CDR2 YYNGEE. CDR3 residues: CASSVSSGGGFSHGYTF. The CDR3 coding sequence is TGTGCCAGCAGCGTGAGTTCCGGGGGGGGCTTCTCCCATGGCTATACCTTC.

This clone was found a few times. The CDR3 nucleotides are TGTGCCAGCAGTCGACAGGTTGCCGAGCAGTACTTC. It encodes CASSRQVAEQYF. The chain has TRBV6-6 and TRBJ2-7; TRBD1 might be the D (6 bases). This CDR3 comprises 12 residues. V shed 5 bases and J shed 6 bases, with 11 bases lying between them. Germline loops: CDR1 MNHNY, CDR2 SVGAGI (reference sequence).

The chain uses TRBV4-2 and TRBJ2-5, with 10 nucleotides matching TRBD2. Germline loops: CDR1 LGHNA, CDR2 YNFKEQ. The J segment lost 5 bases and the V segment lost 4 bases, leaving 10 bases of the junction unmatched. This CDR3 is built from 16 residues. The CDR3 reads CASSPSAGGLGETQYF. Here the CDR3 DNA reads TGTGCCAGCAGCCCTTCAGCGGGGGGGCTGGGGGAGACCCAGTACTTC.

The rearrangement uses TRBV4-3 and TRBJ2-3, with 7 bases matching TRBD1. The germline V gene encodes CDR1 LGHNA and CDR2 YSLEER. The CDR3 is 16 amino acids. J lost 5 bases, V lost 1 base, and 9 bases had no gene match. DNA for the CDR3: TGCGCCAGCAGCCAAGGGATCGGGCAGGGGGTAGATACGCAGTATTTT. It translates to CASSQGIGQGVDTQYF.

The V gene is TRBV2, the J gene TRBJ2-7; no clear D gene. V shed 3 bases and J shed 9 bases, with 12 bases lying between them. The CDR3 loop spans 12 amino acids. Germline CDR1 is SNHLY and CDR2 is FYNNEI. The chain's CDR3 is CASSEQRRSQYF. CDR3 in DNA: TGTGCCAGCAGTGAGCAGCGTCGGTCGCAGTACTTC.